This T cell receptor beta chain was profiled in a study of patients and donors after allogeneic stem cell transplantation. TCRdb processed the RT-PCR reads anew with MiXCR; each CDR3 protein has one entry. The table includes more than 850,000 distinct CDR3 sequences, roughly 17% detected once. This clonotype was detected ten times or more. Trimming at V came to 6 bases and at J to 7 bases, leaving 5 bases not matched to a gene. This CDR3 has 15 amino acids. The rearrangement links TRBV12-3 or TRBV12-4 to TRBJ2-1, with 14 positions matching TRBD2. The specimen was blood, either unsorted or a sorted T cell fraction (not recorded which). This receptor was identified in a human donor who was either an allogeneic HSCT recipient or a stem cell or donor lymphocyte infusion donor (not recorded which). It is not recorded whose cells these are; they may come from a transplant donor. Here the CDR3 DNA reads TGTGCCAGCAGACGACTAGCGGGAGGGGTGAATGAGCAGTTCTTC. This codes for CASRRLAGGVNEQFF.